This T cell receptor beta chain was found in a study of T-cell memory formation after mild COVID-19. This clonotype turned up a few times. What it binds is unknown. 5'RACE, which relied on constant-segment primers, yielded TCR alpha and TCR beta cDNA libraries carrying sample barcodes and UMIs. A single record per CDR3 protein comes from TCRdb applying MiXCR to the 5' RACE reads. This table holds approximately 290,000 distinct CDR3 sequences, roughly 19% found once. Study findings and constraints: In second-wave clones peaking day 37, SARS-CoV-2 specificity remained unconfirmed. Researchers report contracting CD4+ clones mostly in CM and EM, with CD8+ clones in EMRA.

Germline lookup yields CDR1 LGHNA and CDR2 YSLEER. The V end lost 0 bases, the J end lost 0 bases, and 10 bases lay between the germline ends. This CDR3 comprises 16 residues. The clonotype comes from a man aged 18 to 29 who had mild COVID-19 (a few samples of this study predate the infection). Cell type and time point are not known. J is TRBJ2-3 and V is TRBV4-3; perhaps TRBD2 as D (5 bases). What was sequenced was PBMCs or a T cell subset sorted from them (not recorded which). In nucleotides, the CDR3 is TGCGCCAGCAGCCAAGATCCCCTAGCTAGCACAGATACGCAGTATTTT. Translating gives CASSQDPLASTDTQYF.